This T cell receptor (beta chain) was recorded in a study of cytomegalovirus exposure and HLA in healthy donors. CDR1 is SEHNR and CDR2 is FQNEAQ in the germline V gene (reference sequence). V was pared by 5 bases and J by 1 base, with 1 base of the junction left unmatched. This CDR3 contains 14 residues. PCR amplification relied on 60 Vbeta primers (plus 13 Jbeta primers). Clones were sequenced by immunoSEQ multiplex PCR, and TCRdb holds only the in-frame ones, with some missing. This sample has fewer than 200,000 clones, with roughly four fifths found just once. What was sequenced was PBMCs. The rearrangement joins TRBV7-9 to TRBJ2-3; 9 positions agree with TRBD1. The receptor was derived from a young woman in good health and CMV-seronegative. In nucleotides, the CDR3 is TGTGCCAGCAGCCGGGACAGGGGCACAGATACGCAGTATTTT. Residues: CASSRDRGTDTQYF.